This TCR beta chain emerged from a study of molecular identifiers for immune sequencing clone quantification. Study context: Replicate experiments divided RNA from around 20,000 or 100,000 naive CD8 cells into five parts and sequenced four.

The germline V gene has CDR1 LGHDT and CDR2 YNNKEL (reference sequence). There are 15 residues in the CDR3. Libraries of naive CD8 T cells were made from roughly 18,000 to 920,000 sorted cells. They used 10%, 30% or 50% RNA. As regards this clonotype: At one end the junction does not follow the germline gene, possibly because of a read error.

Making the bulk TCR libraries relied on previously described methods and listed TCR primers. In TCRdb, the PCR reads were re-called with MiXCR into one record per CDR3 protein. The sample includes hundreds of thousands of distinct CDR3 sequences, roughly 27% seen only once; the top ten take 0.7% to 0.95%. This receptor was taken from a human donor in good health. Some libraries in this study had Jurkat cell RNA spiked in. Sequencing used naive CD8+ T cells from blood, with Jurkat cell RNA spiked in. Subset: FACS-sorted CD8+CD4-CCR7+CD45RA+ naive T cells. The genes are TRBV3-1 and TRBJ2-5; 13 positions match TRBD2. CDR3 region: CTSGGLAGAQETQYF. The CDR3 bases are TGTACCAGCGGTGGACTAGCGGGGGCTCAAGAGACCCAGTACTTC.